Listed here are 19 T cell receptor beta chains from one sample, sequenced in a study of regulatory T cells in long-lasting Graves disease. Building the TCR beta libraries relied on iRepertoire HTBI primers, and CDR3 regions underwent Arm-PCR. TCRdb re-derived calls from the multiplex PCR reads in MiXCR, one entry per CDR3 protein. The sample contains some 450,000 distinct CDR3 sequences, approximately 16% of which appear only once. As to time point: newly diagnosed GD, antithyroid drugs for less than 3 months. PBMC RNA served as the TCR library source. These sequences were also reported in another study, on T cells in Graves' hyperthyroidism and ophthalmopathy.

Material: peripheral blood mononuclear cells (PBMCs), obtained at new diagnosis, from a patient treated with antithyroid drugs. The receptors stem from a woman in her twenties or thirties with Graves disease.

This clonotype was recorded a few times. V usage is TRBV6-1 and J usage is TRBJ2-1, with 12 bases lining up with TRBD2. V lost 2 bases and J lost 9; bases outside the gene matches: 8. The CDR3 has 16 amino acids. In germline, CDR1 is MNHNS, CDR2 SASEGT. In DNA, the CDR3 is TGTGCCAGCAGTGAACAGAGACTAGCGGGAGCTGGTGAGCAGTTCTTC. Translation: CASSEQRLAGAGEQFF.

The DNA for the CDR3 is TGCGCCAGCAGCCAAGGCGGGGCTCTTAAGGGCGGTGAGACCCAGTACTTC. It encodes CASSQGGALKGGETQYF. The chain links TRBV4-3 to TRBJ2-5, with TRBD2 as a possible D gene (6 bases). Germline values: CDR1 LGHNA, CDR2 YSLEER. This CDR3 has 17 amino acids. V shed 1 base and J shed 5 bases, with 20 bases lying between them.

This clonotype was seen at least ten times. J is TRBJ2-2 and V is TRBV30; 7 bases align to TRBD1. In germline, CDR1 is GTSNPN, CDR2 SVGIG (reference sequence). The CDR3 is made up of 16 amino acids. After removal of 3 bases from V and 0 bases from J, the junction contained 7 bases not matched to a gene. As DNA, the CDR3 is TGTGCCTGGAGCAGCCTCGGGACAGCGAACACCGGGGAGCTGTTTTTT. Translating gives CAWSSLGTANTGELFF. The whole variable domain, remainder taken from reference TRBV30 and TRBJ2-2, is SQTIHQWPATLVQPVGSPLSLECTVEGTSNPNLYWYRQAAGRGLQLLFYSVGIGQISSEVPQNLSASRPQDRQFILSSKKLLLSDSGFYLCAWSSLGTANTGELFFGEGSRLTVL.

In its sample, this clonotype was seen many times. This chain links TRBV27 with TRBJ2-7, with 7 bases identical to TRBD2. The CDR3 totals 13 residues. The germline CDR1 and CDR2 sequences are MNHEY and SMNVEV (reference sequence). The junction had 5 bases not matched to a gene; V was cut back by 5 bases and J by 4 bases. The chain's CDR3 is CASSRGEGYEQYF. The CDR3 coding sequence is TGTGCCAGCAGTCGGGGGGAAGGGTACGAGCAGTACTTC.

As concerns this clonotype: The junction departs from the called germline gene at one end, perhaps through a read error. The V gene is TRBV11-3, the J gene TRBJ2-1; a possible D gene is TRBD2 (6 bases). In germline, CDR1 is SGHNT, CDR2 YENEEA. The CDR3 totals 15 residues. DNA of the CDR3: TGTGCCAGCAGCTTAGACAACGGGAGAGTCAATGAGCAATTCTTC. It yields the protein CASSLDNGRVNEQFF.

This clonotype was observed at least ten times. The chain is built from TRBV15 and TRBJ1-5; D uncertain. In germline, CDR1 is LNHNV, CDR2 YYDKDF (reference sequence). The CDR3 is 15 amino acids. Trimming removed 5 bases from V and 3 bases from J, with 14 bases in between. CDR3 loop: CATSPRTGPNQPQHF. The CDR3 DNA reads TGTGCCACCAGCCCGCGGACTGGGCCCAATCAGCCCCAGCATTTT.

This clonotype was seen many times. The gene calls are TRBV28 and TRBJ2-3; 10 positions agree with TRBD2. This CDR3 is built from 14 residues. From germline, CDR1 is MDHEN and CDR2 SYDVKM. Trimming removed 6 bases from V and 4 bases from J; junction bases left unmatched: 4. The CDR3, as DNA: TGTGCCAGCAGAGCGGGAGGGCCCGCAGATACGCAGTATTTT. This encodes CASRAGGPADTQYF.

In the case of this clonotype: One end of the junction is discordant with germline, which a read error may explain. V gene TRBV5-1 combines with J gene TRBJ1-6; D is ambiguous. Germline V CDR1 and CDR2: SGHRS, YFSETQ. The length of the CDR3 is 12 residues. CDR3 sequence (DNA): TGCACCAGCAGCTTTGAGAATTCACCCCTCCACTTT. This sequence encodes CTSSFENSPLHF.

This clonotype was counted at least ten times. The chain combines TRBV28 with TRBJ1-1, with a tentative D call TRBD1 (5 bases). Between the trimmed V and J ends, which lost 3 bases and 0 bases, there was a span of 11 bases. Per germline, CDR1 MDHEN and CDR2 SYDVKM. This CDR3 is 15 amino acids long. This CDR3 reads CASSFPGRMNTEAFF. As DNA, the CDR3 is TGTGCCAGCAGTTTCCCGGGACGGATGAACACTGAAGCTTTCTTT.

This clonotype was counted at least ten times. This chain joins TRBV6-1 and TRBJ2-1, with D unclear. The CDR3 runs to 13 residues. The germline CDR1 and CDR2 sequences are MNHNS and SASEGT. V lost 8 bases and J lost 0, with 8 bases in between. The CDR3 DNA reads as TGTGCCAGCGGATTATACTCCTACAATGAGCAGTTCTTC. It is translated as CASGLYSYNEQFF.

This clonotype has only one observation. The rearrangement uses TRBV6-5 and TRBJ2-1; 7 bases align to TRBD2. The better agreement between TRBJ2-7 and the DNA end casts doubt on the J call. Germline CDR1 MNHEY, CDR2 SVGAGI. The CDR3 totals 16 residues. The DNA for the CDR3 is TGTGCCAGCAGTTACTCTCGGGGGGTATCCTACAATGAGCAGTACTTC. Encoded protein: CASSYSRGVSYNEQYF.

V and J are TRBV29-1 and TRBJ2-2; 8 bases line up with TRBD2. J lost 0 bases, V lost 2 bases, and 5 bases had no gene match. This CDR3 has 16 amino acids. CDR1 and CDR2 (germline): SQVTM, ANQGSEA. The CDR3 region has the DNA TGCAGCGTTGAATCTACTAGCGGCACGAACACCGGGGAGCTGTTTTTT. Its translation is CSVESTSGTNTGELFF.

This clonotype was counted many times. The gene calls are TRBV5-1 and TRBJ2-2; the D call may be TRBD1 or TRBD2 (5 bases each). The CDR3 extends over 16 amino acids. V lost 1 base and J 1 base, leaving 11 bases between the germline ends. The V gene's germline CDR1 is SGHRS and CDR2 YFSETQ. The CDR3 nucleotides are TGCGCCAGCAGCTTGACCGGGACGGAGAACACCGGGGAGCTGTTTTTT. Protein sequence: CASSLTGTENTGELFF.

The rearrangement links TRBV18 to TRBJ2-3; unclear D gene. Germline lookup yields CDR1 KGHSH and CDR2 LQKENI. Trimming removed 4 bases at V and 1 base at J, with 18 bases between. CDR3 length equals 17 residues. In DNA form, the CDR3 reads TGTGCCAGCTCACACACTCGCACCCACGAGCGCACAGATACGCAGTATTTT. The encoded protein is CASSHTRTHERTDTQYF.

This clonotype was recorded many times. This chain joins TRBV12-3 or TRBV12-4 and TRBJ2-7, with TRBD1 identical over 9 bases. J lost 2 bases, V lost 6 bases, and 5 bases had no gene match. The CDR3 consists of 14 residues. In nucleotides, the CDR3 is TGTGCCAGCAGCTTTGGGACAGGGACCTACGAGCAGTACTTC. As protein: CASSFGTGTYEQYF.

This clonotype came up a few times. V usage is TRBV3-1 and J usage is TRBJ2-2; D not certain. V dropped 1 base and J dropped 4 bases, with 25 bases sitting between them. CDR1 is LGHDT and CDR2 is YNNKEL in the germline V gene (reference sequence). The CDR3 is made up of 20 amino acids. The chain's CDR3 is CASSQGATGPRTSVTGELFF. In DNA, the CDR3 is TGTGCCAGCAGCCAAGGGGCCACGGGCCCCCGGACCTCCGTCACCGGGGAGCTGTTTTTT.

The chain combines TRBV7-2 with TRBJ2-7, with TRBD2 matching 7 bases. The CDR3 runs 15 residues. Per the germline V gene, CDR1 is SGHTA and CDR2 is FQGNSA. Losses at the gene ends were 7 bases for V and 3 bases for J; bases not matched to a gene: 12. CDR3 DNA sequence: TGTGCCAGCAAAGCGGGACGGGAGAGGGGCTACGAGCAGTACTTC. This translates into CASKAGRERGYEQYF.

V gene TRBV12-3 or TRBV12-4 combines with J gene TRBJ2-1, with D possibly being TRBD2 (6 bases). The length of the CDR3 is 12 residues. V was pared by 3 bases and J by 9 bases, with 9 bases between. The CDR3 coding sequence is TGTGCCAGCAGTTTGTGGGAGGCTGAGCAGTTCTTC. As protein: CASSLWEAEQFF.

The sample holds many counts of this clonotype. This rearrangement joins TRBV7-2 to TRBJ2-7, with 9 bases fitting TRBD2. CDR1 is SGHTA and CDR2 is FQGNSA in the germline V gene. The CDR3 extends over 16 amino acids. With 5 bases clipped from V and 5 bases from J, the junction kept 13 bases outside the gene matches. CDR3 nucleotide sequence: TGTGCCAGCAGCCTTCAAGTTAGCGGGAGTCGGGACGAGCAGTACTTC. Translation gives CASSLQVSGSRDEQYF.